A selection of T cell receptor beta chains follows, all from one sample in a study of glioma-infiltrating T cells after dendritic cell vaccination. The method was immunoSEQ multiplex PCR; TCRdb's version includes in-frame clones alone and lacks a portion of them. The repertoire holds about 67,000 clones, with 81% as singletons. The specimen comprised blood, sampled before dendritic cell vaccination. The receptors derive from a human donor with glioblastoma. CDR3s include the opening cysteine and the closing phenylalanine or tryptophan. The D gene is left open where the match is weak. Rows may omit the clone size; those that give it use once, few, many or a size class.

J gene | V gene | clone size | CDR3 length | D gene | CDR3 protein | CDR3 DNA
TRBJ1-1 | TRBV7-2 | NA | 13 | NA | CASSFMWNTEAFF | TGTGCCAGCAGCTTCATGTGGAACACTGAAGCTTTCTTT
TRBJ1-1 | TRBV11-2 | NA | 14 | NA | CASSLDFRATEAFF | TGTGCCAGCAGCTTAGATTTCAGGGCCACTGAAGCTTTCTTT
TRBJ1-2 | TRBV20-1 | NA | 11 | TRBD1 | CSVRGQRGYTF | TGCAGTGTACGGGGACAGAGGGGCTACACCTTC
TRBJ1-2 | TRBV25-1 | NA | 10 | NA | CASSGQGYTF | TGTGCCAGCAGTGGCCAGGGCTACACCTTC
TRBJ2-5 | TRBV15 | once | 14 | NA | CATSGGLPGETQYF | TGTGCCACCAGCGGGGGACTCCCTGGAGAGACCCAGTACTTC
TRBJ2-3 | TRBV27 | NA | 14 | NA | CASSLWTSTDTQYF | TGTGCCAGCAGTTTATGGACTAGCACAGATACGCAGTATTTT
TRBJ1-2 | TRBV29-1 | NA | 14 | TRBD1 | CSVEVLDRDSGYTF | TGCAGCGTTGAGGTCTTGGACAGGGATAGTGGCTACACCTTC
TRBJ1-5 | TRBV7-8 | NA | 16 | TRBD1 | CASSLGQGAFRQPQHF | TGTGCCAGCAGCTTAGGGCAGGGGGCTTTTCGTCAGCCCCAGCATTTT
TRBJ1-5 | TRBV11-2 | NA | 14 | TRBD1 | CASSQTGGNQPQHF | TGTGCCAGCAGCCAAACAGGGGGTAATCAGCCCCAGCATTTT
TRBJ1-2 | TRBV10-3 | many | 13 | NA | CAISSGLDYGYTF | TGTGCCATCAGCTCCGGTTTGGACTATGGCTACACCTTC
TRBJ1-3 | TRBV19 | NA | 16 | TRBD1 | CASSGTVLFSGNTIYF | TGTGCCAGTAGTGGGACAGTCCTCTTCTCTGGAAACACCATATATTTT
TRBJ2-5 | TRBV9 | NA | 14 | TRBD2 | CASSVEVAGGAQYF | TGTGCCAGCAGCGTAGAGGTAGCGGGGGGGGCCCAGTACTTC
TRBJ2-2 | TRBV10-3 | once | 14 | NA | CAISSSATGRELFF | TGTGCCATCAGTTCTAGCGCGACGGGCCGGGAGCTGTTTTTT
TRBJ2-5 | TRBV5-1 | NA | 14 | TRBD1 | CASSQTTGLETQYF | TGCGCCAGCAGCCAAACGACAGGGTTGGAGACCCAGTACTTC
TRBJ1-2 | TRBV7-9 | NA | 15 | TRBD1 | CASSSPGQGIYGYTF | TGTGCCAGCAGCTCACCGGGACAGGGCATCTATGGCTACACCTTC
TRBJ2-3 | TRBV30 | NA | 15 | TRBD2 | CAWSSGGAETDTQYF | TGTGCCTGGAGTAGCGGGGGGGCCGAAACAGATACGCAGTATTTT
TRBJ1-5 | TRBV18 | NA | 16 | TRBD1 | CASSPPGQKGGQPQHF | TGTGCCAGCTCACCACCGGGACAGAAAGGAGGTCAGCCCCAGCATTTT
TRBJ2-7 | TRBV6-5 | NA | 14 | TRBD1 | CASSSPGQNYEQYF | TGTGCCAGCAGTTCTCCGGGACAGAACTACGAGCAGTACTTC
TRBJ1-3 | TRBV2 | few | 13 | NA | CASRQGSGNTIYF | TGTGCCAGCAGACAGGGCTCTGGAAACACCATATATTTT
TRBJ2-5 | TRBV13 | NA | 15 | TRBD1 | CASSPRDRGKETQYF | TGTGCCAGCAGCCCCAGGGACAGGGGGAAGGAGACCCAGTACTTC
TRBJ2-2 | TRBV18 | NA | 16 | TRBD1 | CASSPDRGINTGELFF | TGTGCCAGCTCGCCCGACAGGGGCATTAACACCGGGGAGCTGTTTTTT
TRBJ1-5 | TRBV18 | NA | 18 | TRBD1 | CASSPPSLVGQGNQPQHF | TGTGCCAGCTCACCACCGAGTTTAGTGGGACAGGGGAATCAGCCCCAGCATTTT
TRBJ1-4 | TRBV30 | NA | 12 | TRBD1 | CAWGTDNEKLFF | TGTGCCTGGGGGACAGATAATGAAAAACTGTTTTTT
TRBJ1-2 | TRBV30 | NA | 13 | TRBD1 | CAWSVYDRGGYTF | TGTGCCTGGAGTGTGTACGACAGGGGTGGCTACACCTTC
TRBJ2-1 | TRBV7-9 | NA | 15 | TRBD1 | CASSFEDRGDNEQFF | TGTGCCAGCAGCTTTGAGGACAGGGGCGACAATGAGCAGTTCTTC
TRBJ2-3 | TRBV5-1 | NA | 16 | TRBD2 | CASTETSGGRTDTQYF | TGCGCCAGCACCGAGACTAGCGGGGGACGCACAGATACGCAGTATTTT
TRBJ2-3 | TRBV30 | once | 12 | TRBD1 | CAWGETGHTQYF | TGTGCCTGGGGTGAGACAGGGCATACGCAGTATTTT
TRBJ2-3 | TRBV15 | NA | 14 | NA | CATRPTGRTDTQYF | TGTGCCACCAGACCCACGGGAAGGACAGATACGCAGTATTTT
TRBJ1-1 | TRBV18 | few | 14 | NA | CASSRLAMNTEAFF | TGTGCCAGCTCTCGACTGGCTATGAACACTGAAGCTTTCTTT
TRBJ2-3 | TRBV5-1 | NA | 17 | TRBD2 | CASSFGGTGTITDTQYF | TGCGCCAGCAGCTTCGGGGGGACCGGGACTATCACAGATACGCAGTATTTT
TRBJ2-2 | TRBV18 | NA | 15 | NA | CASSPAGPYTGELFF | TGTGCCAGCTCACCCGCAGGGCCATACACCGGGGAGCTGTTTTTT
TRBJ1-1 | TRBV2 | NA | 15 | NA | CASGWGGGGSTEAFF | TGTGCCAGCGGGTGGGGAGGGGGAGGGAGCACTGAAGCTTTCTTT
TRBJ2-2 | TRBV9 | NA | 16 | TRBD1 | CASSAGGTGATGELFF | TGTGCCAGCAGCGCTGGGGGGACAGGGGCCACCGGGGAGCTGTTTTTT